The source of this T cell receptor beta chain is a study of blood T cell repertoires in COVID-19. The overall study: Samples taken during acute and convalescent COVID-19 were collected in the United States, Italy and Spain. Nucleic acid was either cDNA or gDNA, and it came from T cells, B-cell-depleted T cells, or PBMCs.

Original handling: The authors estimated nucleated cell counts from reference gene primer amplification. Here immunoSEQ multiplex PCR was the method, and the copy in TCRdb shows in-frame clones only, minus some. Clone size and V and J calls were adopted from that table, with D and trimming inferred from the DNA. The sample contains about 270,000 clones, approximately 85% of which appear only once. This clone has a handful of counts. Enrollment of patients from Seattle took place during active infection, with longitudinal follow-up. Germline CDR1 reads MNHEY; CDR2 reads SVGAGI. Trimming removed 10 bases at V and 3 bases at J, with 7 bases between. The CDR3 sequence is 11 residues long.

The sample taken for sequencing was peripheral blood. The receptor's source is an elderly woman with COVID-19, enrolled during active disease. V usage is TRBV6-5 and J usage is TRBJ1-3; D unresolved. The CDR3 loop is CATSRGNTIYF. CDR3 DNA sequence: TGTGCCACCTCTCGTGGAAACACCATATATTTT.